This T cell receptor beta chain was sequenced in a study of blood T cells in healthy people across ages. Remarks on this clonotype: Antigen specificity is unknown.

Primed by a sample-barcoded 5' primer and a J-beta primer mix, a second PCR proceeded for roughly 7 to 12 cycles. Each cDNA molecule was tagged by a template-switch adaptor with 12 random nucleotides. Each CDR3 protein is one row after TCRdb ran MiXCR on the 5' RACE reads. The data contain about a million distinct CDR3 sequences, 51% of them singletons. V dropped 0 bases and J dropped 7; count of bases not matched to a gene: 12. The CDR3 is 17 amino acids. CDR1 and CDR2 (germline): MNHNS, SASEGT. Whole-study findings and limits: Strong correlation existed between TCR beta diversity and naive T cell percentage. Roughly linear declines in TCR beta diversity per million T cells occurred with age.

The clonotype originates from a woman aged 55-69 years in good health. The sample consisted of blood. The V gene is TRBV6-1, the J gene TRBJ1-5; TRBD1 matches 7 bases. This CDR3 reads CASSEAGYRGLRQPQHF. The CDR3 DNA follows: TGTGCCAGCAGTGAAGCCGGGTACAGGGGCCTTAGGCAGCCCCAGCATTTT.